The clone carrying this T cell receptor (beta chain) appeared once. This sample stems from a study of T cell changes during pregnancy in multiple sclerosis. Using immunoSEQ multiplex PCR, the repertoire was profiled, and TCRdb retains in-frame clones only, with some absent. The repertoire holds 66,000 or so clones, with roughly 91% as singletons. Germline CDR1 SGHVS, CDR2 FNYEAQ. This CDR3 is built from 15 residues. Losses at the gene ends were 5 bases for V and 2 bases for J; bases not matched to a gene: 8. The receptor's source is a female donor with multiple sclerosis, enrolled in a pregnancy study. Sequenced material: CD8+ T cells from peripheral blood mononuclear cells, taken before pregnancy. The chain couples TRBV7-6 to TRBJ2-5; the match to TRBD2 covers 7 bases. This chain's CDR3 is CASSQWRTRQETQYF. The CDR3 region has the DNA TGTGCCAGCAGCCAATGGCGGACTAGGCAAGAGACCCAGTACTTC. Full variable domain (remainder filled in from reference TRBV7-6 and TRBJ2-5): GAGVSQSPRYKVTKRGQDVALRCDPISGHVSLYWYRQALGQGPEFLTYFNYEAQQDKSGLPNDRFSAERPEGSISTLTIQRTEQRDSAMYRCASSQWRTRQETQYFGPGTRLLVL.